The present entry profiles one TCR beta chain with its context. This clonotype was counted only a few times. This receptor's antigen is unknown. Base qualities are missing; no much larger clone stands one base away. Receptor amplification or capture employed 5' RACE. The run used an Illumina HiSeq 2500. A second PCR of 7 to 11 cycles was performed with a sample-barcoded 5' primer and a J-beta primer mix. Each TCR beta cDNA molecule received a unique molecular identifier from a template-switch 5' adaptor carrying 12 random nucleotides. Each sample yielded at least 2.5 million CDR3-containing paired-end reads. First-strand cDNA synthesis was performed from all RNA using the Mint cDNA synthesis kit, with priming by a TRBC-specific oligonucleotide. Following uracil-DNA glycosylase treatment, a first 18-cycle PCR with universal primers M1SS and BC2_uni_R was performed on all cDNA. As for the authors' bioinformatics: Each sample was normalized by randomly selecting 1 million high-quality reads, each carrying a distinct molecular identifier. Reads with shared molecular identifiers were discarded instead of being binned into consensus sequences. MiTCR, set to a Q25 quality threshold and the strictest error-elimination algorithm, was used for CDR3 identification, clonotype clustering and error correction. A nonparametric unseen species model using Euler transformation provided a lower-bound estimate of total TCR beta diversity. Using fastp trimming at Q25 and MiXCR clonotype assembly, TCRdb reanalyzed the public sequencing data and kept in-frame beta chains. Identical CDR3 proteins give one entry, which carries the most common genes and DNA. The V and J calls were not made by the authors but by TCRdb's processing. The sample data list about 770,000 distinct CDR3 sequences, and around 42% of these were observed just once. The ten largest clonotypes hold approximately 20% of the sample.

The sample comes from a study of blood T cells in healthy people across ages (dated by TCRdb to the mid-2010s). A note on the overall study: In model experiments, template switching captured roughly one uniquely barcoded TCR beta cDNA molecule for every two T cells. To track age-related changes in TCR beta repertoire diversity, the study relied on deep sequencing normalized with unique cDNA molecular identifiers. Donors were grouped into four age groups: young (average 16 years), middle-aged (less than 40), aged (62) and long-lived (around 80). To avoid experimental bias, donors of different ages were spread randomly across the sequencing lanes. The study analyzed two additional independent replicas of 1 million unique cDNA reads from the same blood draw for two donors, one aged 18 to 29 and one aged 80 or older.

Results and caveats for the whole study, not just this receptor: Estimates of total diversity based on one million sequenced T cells were considered lower bounds and underestimates. As age increased, observed TCR beta diversity per million T cells dropped in a roughly linear way, and a significant reduction was already evident by age about 40. There was a strong correlation between observed TCR beta diversity and the percentage of naive T cells measured by flow cytometry. Because donor CMV infection status was unknown, age-related changes in expanded clonotypes were potentially confounded. Compared with the aged group, the long-lived group had more naive CD4+ T cells, fewer expanded clones and increased TCR diversity, a pattern suggesting age selection. Because profiling used bulk unsorted PBMCs, naive and antigen-experienced compartments could not be compared conclusively.

Trimming takes 5 bases from V and 3 bases from J, and the germline ends sit 17 bases apart. There are 15 amino acids in the CDR3, from cysteine to phenylalanine inclusive. Only the CDR3 part of the read is kept: 45 bases, read in frame from the first base. CDR1 and CDR2 are read off the germline V gene as SGHTA and FQGNSA. The 39 donors, aged 6 to 90 years, were systemically healthy Caucasian individuals from Russia. Each donor gave ten milliliters of peripheral blood, drawn into EDTA-treated Vacutainer tubes. PBMCs were isolated by Ficoll-Paque density-gradient centrifugation, with at least 6.5 million obtained per sample. Total RNA, at least 6 micrograms per sample, was extracted from PBMCs with Trizol reagent. For every donor, an aliquot of PBMCs went through flow cytometry to measure the percentages of naive CD45RAhigh/CD27high T cells.

This clonotype was sampled from a man aged 55-75 years in good health. This receptor chain uses TRBV7-2 and TRBJ2-7; the D gene is possibly TRBD1 or TRBD2, with 5 bases matching each. The sequencing input was blood. For the CDR3, the sequence is CASSLLLGVGYEQYF. In nucleotide form, the sequence is TGTGCCAGCAGCCTTCTTTTGGGGGTCGGCTACGAGCAGTACTTC.